The sequence of this TCR beta chain was determined in a study of blood T cell repertoires in COVID-19. Original data processing: Reference gene primer amplification gave nucleated cell count estimates. Assay used: immunoSEQ multiplex PCR; TCRdb lists only in-frame clones, some missing. The D gene and trimming were derived from the DNA, and the V and J assignments and clone size from that table. Seen here are tens of thousands of clones, around 85% observed once, and the top ten hold roughly 12%. The germline V gene encodes CDR1 PRHDT and CDR2 FYEKMQ (reference sequence). CDR3 size: 17 residues. The V gene end was trimmed by 1 base and the J gene end by 6 bases; junction bases not matched to a gene: 10.

This sequence originates from a man aged 65 to 85 with acute or convalescent COVID-19. The chain uses TRBV13 and TRBJ2-1, with 9 bases fitting TRBD2. The specimen sequenced was peripheral blood. The CDR3 region is CASSLERGLAGRNEQFF. As DNA, the CDR3 is TGTGCCAGCAGCTTAGAAAGGGGTCTAGCGGGGCGCAATGAGCAGTTCTTC.